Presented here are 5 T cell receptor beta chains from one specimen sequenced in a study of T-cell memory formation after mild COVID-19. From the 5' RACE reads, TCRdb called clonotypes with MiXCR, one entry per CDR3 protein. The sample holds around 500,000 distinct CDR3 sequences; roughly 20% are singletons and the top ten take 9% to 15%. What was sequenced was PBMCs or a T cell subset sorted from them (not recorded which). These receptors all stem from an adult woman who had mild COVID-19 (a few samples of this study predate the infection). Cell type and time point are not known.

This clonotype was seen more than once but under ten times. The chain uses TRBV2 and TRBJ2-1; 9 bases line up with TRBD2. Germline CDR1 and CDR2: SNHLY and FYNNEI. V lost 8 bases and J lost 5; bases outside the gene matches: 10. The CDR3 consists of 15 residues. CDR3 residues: CASRNPTSGHNEQFF. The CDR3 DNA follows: TGTGCCAGCCGTAATCCGACTAGCGGACACAATGAGCAGTTCTTC.

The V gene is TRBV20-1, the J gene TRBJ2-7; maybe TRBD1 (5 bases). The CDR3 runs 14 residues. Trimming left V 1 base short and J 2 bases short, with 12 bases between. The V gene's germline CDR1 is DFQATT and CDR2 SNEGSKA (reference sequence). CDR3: CSARARGTPYEQYF. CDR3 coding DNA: TGCAGTGCTAGAGCAAGGGGAACCCCCTACGAGCAGTACTTC.

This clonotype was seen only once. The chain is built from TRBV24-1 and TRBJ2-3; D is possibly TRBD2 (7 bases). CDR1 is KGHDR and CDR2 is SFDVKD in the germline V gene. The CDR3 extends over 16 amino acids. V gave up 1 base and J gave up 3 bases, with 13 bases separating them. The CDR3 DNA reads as TGTGCCACCAGTGATTTATCAGGGGAGGGGACAGATACGCAGTATTTT. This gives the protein CATSDLSGEGTDTQYF.

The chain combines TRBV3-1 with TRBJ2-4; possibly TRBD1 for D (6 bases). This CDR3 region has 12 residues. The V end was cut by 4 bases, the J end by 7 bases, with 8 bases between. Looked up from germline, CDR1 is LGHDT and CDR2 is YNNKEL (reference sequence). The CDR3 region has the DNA TGTGCCAGCAGCCCTACAGGGAACATTCAGTACTTC. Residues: CASSPTGNIQYF.

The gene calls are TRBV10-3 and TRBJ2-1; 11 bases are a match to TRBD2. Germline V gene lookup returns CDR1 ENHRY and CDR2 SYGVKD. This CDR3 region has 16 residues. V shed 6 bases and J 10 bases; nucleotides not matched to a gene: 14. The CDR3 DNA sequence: TGTGCCATCAGCGATGAACTAGCGGGAGTCAGTCAGGAGCAGTTCTTC. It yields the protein CAISDELAGVSQEQFF.